These T cell receptor beta chains were read from a single sample in a study of T cells in Graves' hyperthyroidism and ophthalmopathy. Each CDR3 protein is one row after TCRdb ran MiXCR on the multiplex PCR reads. The sample records 300,000 to 450,000 distinct CDR3 sequences, less than 20% being singletons. Sequenced sample: blood. The origin of the receptors is a woman aged 18-29 years with Graves' hyperthyroidism that later progressed to Graves' ophthalmopathy. CDR3s include the opening cysteine and the closing phenylalanine or tryptophan. A D gene is named only where the DNA matches it firmly. The size field is filled for only some rows; it gives once, few, many or a size class.

j_call clone_size v_call d_call cdr3_nt cdr3_aa
TRBJ1-6 many TRBV6-1 TRBD1 TGTGCCAGCAGTTCGGACCTGACAGGGGTTTTCGATTCACCCCTCCACTTT CASSSDLTGVFDSPLHF
TRBJ2-2 many TRBV24-1 TRBD2 TGTGCCACCAGTGATTACCTGACTAGCGGGAGGGCCGAAAGCGGGGAGCTGTTTTTT CATSDYLTSGRAESGELFF
TRBJ1-6 many TRBV20-1 NA TGCAGTGCTTCGAACCGGGAATGGGTCAATTCACCCCTCCACTTT CSASNREWVNSPLHF
TRBJ1-2 NA TRBV6-1 NA TGTGCCAGCAGGGGGGGGGTCGGCTATGGCTACACCTTC CASRGGVGYGYTF
TRBJ1-5 few TRBV2 TRBD1 TGTGCCAGCAGTGGGGACAGGGGGGAACTTCAGCCCCAGCATTTT CASSGDRGELQPQHF
TRBJ2-2 few TRBV5-1 NA TGCGCCAGCAGCTCGACAGGAGGGAGAACCGGGGAGCTGTTTTTT CASSSTGGRTGELFF
TRBJ2-3 NA TRBV13 NA TGTGCCAGCAGCCTCCGAGCCTCAGGGGCAGATACGCAGTATTTT CASSLRASGADTQYF
TRBJ2-7 many TRBV27 TRBD1 TGTGCCAGCCGGGGCCAAATACCGGGACAGGTGTACGAGCAGTACTTC CASRGQIPGQVYEQYF
TRBJ2-1 few TRBV6-1 NA TGTGCCAGCAGCATTTGGTCCCGCCGCCGACAGGAAAAACAGTTCTTC CASSIWSRRRQEKQFF
TRBJ2-2 NA TRBV6-2/TRBV6-3 TRBD1 TGTGCCAGCAGGACAGGGGGCGGGTTCGCCGGGGAGCTGTTTTTT CASRTGGGFAGELFF
TRBJ2-3 NA TRBV28 TRBD2 TGTGCCATAACTCGACTAGCGGGAGGGTCAGATACGCAGTATTTT CAITRLAGGSDTQYF
TRBJ2-1 NA TRBV4-1 TRBD2 TGCGCCAGCAGCCCCTCTAGCGGGACCCCCAATGAGCAGTTCTTC CASSPSSGTPNEQFF
TRBJ2-1 many TRBV24-1 NA TGTGCCACCAGTGATCCCCCGGGGGCCACGGGGGCACACGGGGAGCAGTTCTTC CATSDPPGATGAHGEQFF
TRBJ2-1 NA TRBV7-9 TRBD2 TGTGCCAGCAGCCGCGGGACTAGCCCCCTTAACTCCTACAATGAGCAGTTCTTC CASSRGTSPLNSYNEQFF
TRBJ2-7 many TRBV5-1 TRBD1 TGCGCCAGCAGCTACGGACAGGGGGCCTACGAGCAGTACTTC CASSYGQGAYEQYF
TRBJ1-1 many TRBV5-1 NA TGCGCCAGCAGCTTGGGTCCAGCTGAAGCTTTCTTT CASSLGPAEAFF
TRBJ1-1 many TRBV10-3 TRBD1 TGTGCCATCAGTGTAATCCCGGGACAGGGTTCCATGGGAGGTACTGAAGCTTTCTTT CAISVIPGQGSMGGTEAFF
TRBJ1-4 NA TRBV7-2 NA TGTGCCAGCAGCTTGTTCCGGGACGTCGATGAAAAACTGTTTTTT CASSLFRDVDEKLFF
TRBJ1-3 few TRBV12-3/TRBV12-4 TRBD1 TGTGCCAGCAGTCGGGACAGCTTCTCTGGAAACACCATATATTTT CASSRDSFSGNTIYF
TRBJ2-7 many TRBV2 NA TGTGCCACAAAAGGAACGGTCGACTACGAGCAGTACTTC CATKGTVDYEQYF
TRBJ1-4 few TRBV29-1 NA TGCAGCGGGCAACAGGGTGAAAAACTGTTTTTT CSGQQGEKLFF
TRBJ2-2 many TRBV28 TRBD2 TGTGCCAGCAGTTCTCCGGGACTAGCGGGAGCGTTCCCCGGGGAGCTGTTTTTT CASSSPGLAGAFPGELFF
TRBJ2-1 many TRBV7-2 TRBD2 TGTGCCAGCAGCTACGGGCCCGGGGGGGAGCAGTTCTTC CASSYGPGGEQFF
TRBJ2-1 NA TRBV4-1 NA TGCGCCAGCAGCCAAGTGCTAGCGTACGAGGATGAGCAGTTCTTC CASSQVLAYEDEQFF
TRBJ1-4 few TRBV12-3/TRBV12-4 TRBD1 TGTGCCAGCAGAATTACAGGGGGGGATTCTGAGAAACTGGTTTTT CASRITGGDSEKLVF
TRBJ2-7 many TRBV27 NA TGTGCCAGCAGTTTAAAAGGGGCAGGCTACGAGCAGTACTTC CASSLKGAGYEQYF
TRBJ2-7 many TRBV14 NA TGTGCCAGCAGCCAAGGAGGAGCGGTCAACGAGCAGTACTTC CASSQGGAVNEQYF
TRBJ1-1 NA TRBV28 NA TGTGCCAGCAGTTTATTCGACAGTCGTTATGAAGCTTTCTTT CASSLFDSRYEAFF
TRBJ2-2 many TRBV6-2/TRBV6-3 NA TGTGCCAGCAGTTACGCTCAGAACACCGGGGAGCTGTTTTTT CASSYAQNTGELFF
TRBJ1-1 NA TRBV3-1 TRBD1 TGTGCCAGCAGCCAAGAAAGCGCGGACAGGGTCGGTGAAGCTTTCTTT CASSQESADRVGEAFF
TRBJ2-1 many TRBV20-1 TRBD1 TGCAGTGCGCCCGAGGGGAGGACAGGGGTTTACAATGAGCAGTTCTTC CSAPEGRTGVYNEQFF
TRBJ2-7 many TRBV28 NA TGTGCCAACAGTCCCGTCGGGCAGGGACCGCTCGAGCAGTACTTC CANSPVGQGPLEQYF
TRBJ2-6 NA TRBV28 NA TGTGCCAGCAGTTCCTCAGGGACTGGGGCCAACGTCCTGACTTTC CASSSSGTGANVLTF
TRBJ1-4 many TRBV6-1 NA TGTGCCAGCAGTTACGCGCCGAGACTCGAAAAACTGTTTTTT CASSYAPRLEKLFF
TRBJ2-7 NA TRBV25-1 TRBD2 TGTGCCAGCAGTGCTCAAATGGGAGGACTAGCCCTCGAGCAGTACTTC CASSAQMGGLALEQYF
TRBJ2-1 NA TRBV7-9 NA TGTGCCAGCAGCTTAGCGCTAGGGAGAGTCTCCTACAATGAGCAGTTCTTC CASSLALGRVSYNEQFF
TRBJ2-2 NA TRBV20-1 NA TGCAGTGCTATTTTACAGGTCAACACCGGGGAGCTGTTTTTT CSAILQVNTGELFF